This T cell receptor (beta chain) was recorded in a study of Ad26.COV2.S vaccination and SARS-CoV-2 variants. General study points: Vaccinated individuals (as opposed to placebo recipients) had higher spike-specific TCR breadth. Similar non-spike TCR breadth was seen in vaccine and placebo recipients.

Sequenced by immunoSEQ multiplex PCR; TCRdb stores in-frame clones only, minus some. The data contain some 250,000 clones, roughly 90% of them singletons. A note on this clone: What it recognizes is unknown.

The sample's treatment: roughly 18 received Ad26.COV2.S at low or high dose, single or two shots; about 5 received placebo; per-sample allocation not given. Sampling was done on day 63 after the first vaccine or placebo injection. At a Boston site, the person donating was an adult of 18-55 years. Here the sequenced sample was peripheral blood, taken in a trial of Ad26.COV2.S vaccine versus placebo. The origin of this receptor is a person aged 18-60 years who received the Ad26.COV2.S COVID-19 vaccine or a placebo.

The CDR3 here is CASSLGLAGSYEQYF. The CDR3 bases are TGTGCCAGCAGCTTGGGACTAGCGGGATCCTACGAGCAGTACTTC. The chain employs TRBV5-4 and TRBJ2-7; 11 nucleotides agree with TRBD2. Per germline, CDR1 SGHNT and CDR2 YYREEE (reference sequence). Unmatched junction bases numbered 0, after V lost 0 bases and J lost 1 base. CDR3 length equals 15 residues.